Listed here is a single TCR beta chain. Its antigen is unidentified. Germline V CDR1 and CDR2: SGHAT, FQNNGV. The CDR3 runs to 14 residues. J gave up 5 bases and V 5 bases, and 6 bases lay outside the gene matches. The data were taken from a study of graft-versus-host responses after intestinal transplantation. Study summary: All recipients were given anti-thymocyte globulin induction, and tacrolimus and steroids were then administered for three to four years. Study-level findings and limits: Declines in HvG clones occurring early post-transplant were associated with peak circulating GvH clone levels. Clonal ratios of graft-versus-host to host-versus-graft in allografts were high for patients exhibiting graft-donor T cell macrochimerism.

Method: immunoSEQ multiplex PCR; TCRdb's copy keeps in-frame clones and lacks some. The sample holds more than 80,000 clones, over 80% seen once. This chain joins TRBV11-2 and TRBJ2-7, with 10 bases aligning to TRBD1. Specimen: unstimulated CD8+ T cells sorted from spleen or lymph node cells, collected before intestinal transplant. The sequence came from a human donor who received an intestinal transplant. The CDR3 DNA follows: TGTGCCAGCAGCGCCGGGACAGGGGCCCACGAGCAGTACTTC. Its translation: CASSAGTGAHEQYF.